This T cell receptor beta chain was identified in a study of blood T cell repertoires in COVID-19. Sequenced by immunoSEQ multiplex PCR; TCRdb stores in-frame clones only, minus some. The data contain over 200,000 clones, around 87% of them seen just once; the ten biggest clones take up over 2%. The ends were cut back, 5 bases at V and 3 bases at J, with 7 bases in the middle. In germline, CDR1 is SGHVS, CDR2 FQNEAQ. CDR3 size: 12 residues. The receptor was isolated from a woman aged 45 to 65 with acute or convalescent COVID-19. The rearrangement links TRBV7-8 to TRBJ1-2; D unclear. The specimen sequenced was peripheral blood. The CDR3 protein is CASSPGDYGYTF. DNA of the CDR3: TGTGCCAGCAGCCCCGGGGACTATGGCTACACCTTC.